Sequencing of this T cell receptor beta chain was carried out in a study of blood T cell repertoires in COVID-19. About the study: Sites across the United States, Italy and Spain contributed samples from acute and convalescent COVID-19. T cells, B-cell-depleted T cells, or PBMCs provided the cDNA or gDNA that served as material.

In the original analysis: Scientists estimated how many nucleated cells there were by amplifying reference gene primers. Clones were read by immunoSEQ multiplex PCR, and TCRdb kept only the in-frame ones, dropping some. V and J calls and clone size follow that table, whereas D and trimming were derived from the DNA. The sample consists of about 110,000 clones, around 85% of them appearing once. Trimming pared 6 bases from V and 2 bases from J, leaving 10 bases between. The CDR3 is 13 amino acids. The specimen sequenced was peripheral blood. The sequence derives from a human donor in a cohort sampled during active COVID-19. The V gene is TRBV12-3 or TRBV12-4, the J gene TRBJ1-1; a weak D match, TRBD1 (6 bases). This CDR3 reads CASRGQPNTEAFF. DNA of the CDR3: TGTGCCAGCAGAGGACAGCCTAACACTGAAGCTTTCTTT.